This T cell receptor (beta chain) was obtained from a study of T cells in localized non-small cell lung cancer. Using immunoSEQ multiplex PCR, the repertoire was profiled, and TCRdb retains in-frame clones only, with some absent. Of around 1,300 clones detected, approximately 16% appear once; the ten largest clones hold 9.4%. The length of the CDR3 is 15 residues. V was shortened by 5 bases and J by 7 bases, with 15 bases between the two germline ends. In germline, CDR1 is MGHRA, CDR2 YSYEKL. Study outcomes and limitations: Peak T cell clonality was found in uninvolved adjacent lung, exceeding tumor. Longer overall survival was linked to higher blood T cell density. Median detection of top 100 tumor clones in adjacent lung was under 75 clones.

Regarding this clone: The antigen remains undetermined.

This chain links TRBV4-1 with TRBJ1-6; D uncertain. This sequence was found in a woman aged 40-75 years with stage I lung adenocarcinoma. The sample here was normal lung tissue next to the tumor, taken before any cancer treatment. DNA of the CDR3: TGCGCCAGCAGCTCGTCCATAGGGATAAATTCACCCCTCCACTTT. This sequence encodes CASSSSIGINSPLHF.